Reported below is one T cell receptor (beta chain). This sample stems from a study of T cell responses to AZD1222 COVID-19 vaccine. The CDR3 loop spans 14 amino acids. The germline gives CDR1 SQVTM, CDR2 ANQGSEA. The method was immunoSEQ multiplex PCR; TCRdb's version includes in-frame clones alone and lacks a portion of them. The sample comprises 100,000 to 130,000 clones, about 93% of which are singletons, and approximately 22% rests with the top ten. This clonotype was sampled from an adult in good health. V usage is TRBV29-1 and J usage is TRBJ1-1, with 8 bases aligning to TRBD1. The sequenced sample was peripheral blood, obtained on day 0 of AZD1222 vaccination. As DNA, the CDR3 is TGCAGTGTCGGGCAGGGGGCTATGAACACTGAAGCTTTCTTT. The encoded protein is CSVGQGAMNTEAFF. Complete variable domain (other parts from reference TRBV29-1 and TRBJ1-1): SAVISQKPSRDICQRGTSLTIQCQVDSQVTMMFWYRQQPGQSLTLIATANQGSEATYESGFVIDKFPISRPNLTFSTLTVSNMSPEDSSIYLCSVGQGAMNTEAFFGQGTRLTVV.